This T cell receptor (beta chain) was obtained from a study of blood T cell repertoires in COVID-19. Study-wide background: Donors in the United States, Italy and Spain gave samples during acute or convalescent COVID-19. Sources were T cells, B-cell-depleted T cells, or PBMCs; the material itself was cDNA or gDNA.

There are 12 residues in the CDR3. V was trimmed by 5 bases and J by 8 bases, leaving 11 bases between them. There are a few counts of this clone. In the source study's methods: Amplification from reference gene primers served as the basis for estimated nucleated cell counts. The protocol was immunoSEQ multiplex PCR, while the TCRdb copy is restricted to in-frame clones and leaves out a portion. V and J calls plus clone size are reproduced from that table; the DNA served to infer D and trimming. The data contain fewer than 120,000 clones, 85% to 90% of them singletons. This chain connects TRBV5-3 to TRBJ2-1; D call uncertain. TRBV5-3 is classed as an ORF, of uncertain function. This TCR was recovered from a woman aged 50 to 65 with acute or convalescent COVID-19. The sequenced material came from peripheral blood. CDR3 sequence (DNA): TGTGCCAGAAGGGCTAGGCGTCATGAGCAGTTCTTC. This encodes CARRARRHEQFF.